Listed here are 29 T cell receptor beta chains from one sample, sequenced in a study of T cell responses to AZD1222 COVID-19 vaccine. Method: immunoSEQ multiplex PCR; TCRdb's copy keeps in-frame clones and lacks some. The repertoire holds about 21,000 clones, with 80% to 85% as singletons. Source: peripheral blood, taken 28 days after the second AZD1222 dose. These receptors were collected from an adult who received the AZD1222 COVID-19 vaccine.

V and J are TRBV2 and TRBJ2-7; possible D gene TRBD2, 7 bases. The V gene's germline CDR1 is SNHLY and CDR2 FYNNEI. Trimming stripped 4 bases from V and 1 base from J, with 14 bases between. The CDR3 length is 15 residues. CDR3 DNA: TGTGCCAGCAGTGTAGGCAGGGGAGGGTCCTACGAGCAGTACTTC. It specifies CASSVGRGGSYEQYF.

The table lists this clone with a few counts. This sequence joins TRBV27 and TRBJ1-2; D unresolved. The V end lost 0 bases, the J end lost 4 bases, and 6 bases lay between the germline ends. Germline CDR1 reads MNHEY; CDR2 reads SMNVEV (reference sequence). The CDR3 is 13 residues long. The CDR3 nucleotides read TGTGCCAGCAGTTTATCTCGAAGCTATGGCTACACCTTC. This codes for CASSLSRSYGYTF.

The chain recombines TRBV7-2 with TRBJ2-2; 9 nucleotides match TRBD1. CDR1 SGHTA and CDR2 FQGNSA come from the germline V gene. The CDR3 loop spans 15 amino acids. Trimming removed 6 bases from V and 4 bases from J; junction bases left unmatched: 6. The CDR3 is CASSLDRGGTGELFF. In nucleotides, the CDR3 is TGTGCCAGCAGTCTGGACAGGGGAGGCACCGGGGAGCTGTTTTTT. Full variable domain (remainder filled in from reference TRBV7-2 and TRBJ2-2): GAGVSQSPSNKVTEKGKDVELRCDPISGHTALYWYRQSLGQGLEFLIYFQGNSAPDKSGLPSDRFSAERTGGSVSTLTIQRTQQEDSAVYLCASSLDRGGTGELFFGEGSRLTVL.

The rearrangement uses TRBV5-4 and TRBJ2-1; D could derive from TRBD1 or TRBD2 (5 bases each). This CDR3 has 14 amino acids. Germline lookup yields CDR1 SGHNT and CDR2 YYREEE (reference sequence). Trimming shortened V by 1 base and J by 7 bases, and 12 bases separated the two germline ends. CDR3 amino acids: CASSLWFEGNEQFF. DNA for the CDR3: TGTGCCAGCAGCTTGTGGTTCGAGGGGAATGAGCAGTTCTTC.

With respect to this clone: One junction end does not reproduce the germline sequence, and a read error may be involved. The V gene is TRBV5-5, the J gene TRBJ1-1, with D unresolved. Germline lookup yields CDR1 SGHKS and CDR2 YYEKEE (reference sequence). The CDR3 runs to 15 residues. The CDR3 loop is CASSLEGIRNAEAFF. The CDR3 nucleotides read TGTGCCAGCAGCTTGGAGGGAATCCGGAACGCTGAAGCTTTCTTT.

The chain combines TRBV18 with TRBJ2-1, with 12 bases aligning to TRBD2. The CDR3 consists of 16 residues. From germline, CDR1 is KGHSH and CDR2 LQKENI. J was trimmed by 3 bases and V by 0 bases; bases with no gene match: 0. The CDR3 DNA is TGTGCCAGCTCACCACCGGGACTAGCGGGCTACAATGAGCAGTTCTTC. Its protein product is CASSPPGLAGYNEQFF. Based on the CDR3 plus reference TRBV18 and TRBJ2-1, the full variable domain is NAGVMQNPRHLVRRRGQEARLRCSPMKGHSHVYWYRQLPEEGLKFMVYLQKENIIDESGMPKERFSAEFPKEGPSILRIQQVVRGDSAAYFCASSPPGLAGYNEQFFGPGTRLTVL.

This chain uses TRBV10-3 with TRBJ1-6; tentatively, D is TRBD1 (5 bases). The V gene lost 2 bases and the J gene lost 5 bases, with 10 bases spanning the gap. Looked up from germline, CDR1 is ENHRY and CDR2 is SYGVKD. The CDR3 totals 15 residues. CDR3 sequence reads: CAISEQTVDNSPLHF. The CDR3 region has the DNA TGTGCCATCAGTGAGCAGACAGTCGATAATTCACCCCTCCACTTT.

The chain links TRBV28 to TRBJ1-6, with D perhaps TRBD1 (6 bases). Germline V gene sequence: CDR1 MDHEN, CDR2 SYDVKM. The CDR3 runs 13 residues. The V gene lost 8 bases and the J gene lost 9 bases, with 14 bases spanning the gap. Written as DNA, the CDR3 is TGTGCCAGCGCCGGGCAGGGGAGTTCACCCCTCCACTTT. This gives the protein CASAGQGSSPLHF.

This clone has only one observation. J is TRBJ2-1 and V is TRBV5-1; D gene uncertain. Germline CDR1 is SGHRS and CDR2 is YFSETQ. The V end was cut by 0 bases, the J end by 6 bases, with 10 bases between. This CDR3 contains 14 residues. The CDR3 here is CASSLDTASNEQFF. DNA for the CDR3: TGCGCCAGCAGCTTGGACACCGCCTCCAATGAGCAGTTCTTC.

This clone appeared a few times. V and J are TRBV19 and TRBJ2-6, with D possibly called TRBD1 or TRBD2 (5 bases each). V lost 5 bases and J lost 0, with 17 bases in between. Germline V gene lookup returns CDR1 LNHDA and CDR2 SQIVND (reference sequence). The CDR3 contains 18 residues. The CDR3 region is CASSSPGRTYSGANVLTF. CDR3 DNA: TGTGCCAGTAGTTCGCCGGGGCGGACCTACTCTGGGGCCAACGTCCTGACTTTC.

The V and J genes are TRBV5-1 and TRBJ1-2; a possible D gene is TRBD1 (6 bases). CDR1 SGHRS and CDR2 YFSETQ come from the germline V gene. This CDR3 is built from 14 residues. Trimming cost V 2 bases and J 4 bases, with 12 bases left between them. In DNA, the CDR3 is TGCGCCAGCAGCTTCTCCCAGGGGACCTATGGCTACACCTTC. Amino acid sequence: CASSFSQGTYGYTF.

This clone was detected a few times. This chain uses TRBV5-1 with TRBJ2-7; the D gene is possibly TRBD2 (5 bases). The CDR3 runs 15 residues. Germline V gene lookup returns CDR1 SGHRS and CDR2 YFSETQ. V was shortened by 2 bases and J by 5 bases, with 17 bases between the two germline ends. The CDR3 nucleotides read TGCGCCAGCAGCTTTAGGACTCCGTTCGACGACGAGCAGTACTTC. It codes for CASSFRTPFDDEQYF.

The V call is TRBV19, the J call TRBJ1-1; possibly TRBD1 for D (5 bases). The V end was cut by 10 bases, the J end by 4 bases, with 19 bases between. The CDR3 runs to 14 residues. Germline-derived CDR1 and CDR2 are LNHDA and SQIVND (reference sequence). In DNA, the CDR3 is TGTGCCACAGGGCAGCCAGCTACTAGCACTGAAGCTTTCTTT. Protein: CATGQPATSTEAFF.

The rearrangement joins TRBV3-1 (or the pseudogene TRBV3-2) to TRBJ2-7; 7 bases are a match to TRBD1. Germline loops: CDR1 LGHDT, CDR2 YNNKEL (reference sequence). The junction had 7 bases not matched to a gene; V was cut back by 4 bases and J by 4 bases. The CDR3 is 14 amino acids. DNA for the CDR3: TGTGCCAGCAGCCTCGGACAGGATCGGTACGAGCAGTACTTC. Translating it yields CASSLGQDRYEQYF.

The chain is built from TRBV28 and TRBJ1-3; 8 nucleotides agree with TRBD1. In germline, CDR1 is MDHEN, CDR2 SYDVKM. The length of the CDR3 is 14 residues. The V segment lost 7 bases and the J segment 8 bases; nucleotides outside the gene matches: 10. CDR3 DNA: TGTGCCAGCAATTACAGGGGGAGTCAGTACACCATATATTTT. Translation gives CASNYRGSQYTIYF.

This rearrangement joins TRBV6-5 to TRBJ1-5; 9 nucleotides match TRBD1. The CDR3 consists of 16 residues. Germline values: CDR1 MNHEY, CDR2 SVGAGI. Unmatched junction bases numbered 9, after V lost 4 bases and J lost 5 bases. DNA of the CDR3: TGTGCCAGCAGTTCACTACAGGGGGCGCCTCATCAGCCCCAGCATTTT. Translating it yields CASSSLQGAPHQPQHF.

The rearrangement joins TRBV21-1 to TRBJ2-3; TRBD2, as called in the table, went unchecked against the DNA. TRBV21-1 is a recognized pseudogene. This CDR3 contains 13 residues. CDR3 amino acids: CASSKEADDTQYF. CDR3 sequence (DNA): TGTGCCAGCAGCAAGGAGGCAGACGATACGCAGTATTTT.

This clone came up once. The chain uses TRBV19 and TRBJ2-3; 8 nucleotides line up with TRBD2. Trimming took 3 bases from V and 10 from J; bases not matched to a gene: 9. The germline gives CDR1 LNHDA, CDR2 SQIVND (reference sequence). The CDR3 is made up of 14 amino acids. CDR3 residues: CASSMGGRTGAQYF. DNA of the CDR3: TGTGCCAGTAGTATGGGCGGGAGGACGGGTGCGCAGTATTTT.

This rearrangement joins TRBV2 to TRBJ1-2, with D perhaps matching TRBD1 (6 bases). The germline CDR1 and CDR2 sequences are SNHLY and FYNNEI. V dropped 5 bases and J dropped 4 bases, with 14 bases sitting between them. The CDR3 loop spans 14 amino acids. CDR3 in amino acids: CASSLQGTGYGYTF. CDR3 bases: TGTGCCAGCAGTTTACAGGGAACGGGCTATGGCTACACCTTC.

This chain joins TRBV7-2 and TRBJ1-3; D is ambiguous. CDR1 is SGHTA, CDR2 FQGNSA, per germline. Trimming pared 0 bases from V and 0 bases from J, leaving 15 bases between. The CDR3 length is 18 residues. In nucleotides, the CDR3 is TGTGCCAGCAGCTTAGCGCGAGTAGGCAGGAGCTCTGGAAACACCATATATTTT. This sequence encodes CASSLARVGRSSGNTIYF.

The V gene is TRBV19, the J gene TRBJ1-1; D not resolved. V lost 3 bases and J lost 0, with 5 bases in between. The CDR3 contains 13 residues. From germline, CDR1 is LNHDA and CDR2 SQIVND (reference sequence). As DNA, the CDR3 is TGTGCCAGTAGTATGAGTATGAACACTGAAGCTTTCTTT. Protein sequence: CASSMSMNTEAFF.

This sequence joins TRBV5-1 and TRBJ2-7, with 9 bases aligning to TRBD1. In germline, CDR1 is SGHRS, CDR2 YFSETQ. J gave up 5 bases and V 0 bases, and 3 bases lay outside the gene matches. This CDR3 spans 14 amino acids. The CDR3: CASSLVGQGNEQYF. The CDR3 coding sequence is TGCGCCAGCAGCTTGGTGGGACAGGGAAACGAGCAGTACTTC.

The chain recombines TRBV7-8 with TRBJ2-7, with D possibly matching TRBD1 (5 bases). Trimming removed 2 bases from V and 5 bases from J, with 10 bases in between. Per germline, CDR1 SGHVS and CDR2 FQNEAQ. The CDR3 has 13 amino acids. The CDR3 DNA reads TGTGCCAGCAGCTTATACGGCAGGGACGAGCAGTACTTC. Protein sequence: CASSLYGRDEQYF.

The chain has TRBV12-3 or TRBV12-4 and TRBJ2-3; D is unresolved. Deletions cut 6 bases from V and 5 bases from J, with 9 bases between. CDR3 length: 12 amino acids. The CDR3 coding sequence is TGTGCCAGCAGCTTTGGCGGAGATACGCAGTATTTT. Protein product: CASSFGGDTQYF.

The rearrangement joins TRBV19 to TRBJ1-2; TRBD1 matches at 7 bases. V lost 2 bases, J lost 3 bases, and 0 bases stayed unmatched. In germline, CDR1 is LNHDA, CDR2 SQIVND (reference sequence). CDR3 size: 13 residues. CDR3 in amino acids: CASSIQGDYGYTF. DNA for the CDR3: TGTGCCAGTAGTATACAGGGGGACTATGGCTACACCTTC.

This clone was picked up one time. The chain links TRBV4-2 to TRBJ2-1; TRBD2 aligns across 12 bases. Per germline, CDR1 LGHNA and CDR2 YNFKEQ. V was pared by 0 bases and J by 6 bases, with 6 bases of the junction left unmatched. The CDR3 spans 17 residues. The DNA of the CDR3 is TGTGCCAGCAGCCAAGATCGACTAGCGGGAGTACGCAATGAGCAGTTCTTC. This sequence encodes CASSQDRLAGVRNEQFF.

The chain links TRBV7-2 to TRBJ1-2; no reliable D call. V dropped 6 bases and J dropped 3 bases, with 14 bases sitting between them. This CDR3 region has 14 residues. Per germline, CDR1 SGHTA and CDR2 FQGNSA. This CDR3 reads CASRLLTKDYGYTF. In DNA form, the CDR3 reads TGTGCCAGCAGATTACTTACAAAGGACTATGGCTACACCTTC.

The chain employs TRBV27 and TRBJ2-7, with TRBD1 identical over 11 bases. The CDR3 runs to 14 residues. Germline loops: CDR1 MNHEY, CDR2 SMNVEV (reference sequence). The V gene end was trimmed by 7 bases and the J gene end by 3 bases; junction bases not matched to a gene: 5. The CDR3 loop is CASNSGTGGYEQYF. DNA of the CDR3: TGTGCCAGCAACTCGGGGACAGGGGGCTACGAGCAGTACTTC.

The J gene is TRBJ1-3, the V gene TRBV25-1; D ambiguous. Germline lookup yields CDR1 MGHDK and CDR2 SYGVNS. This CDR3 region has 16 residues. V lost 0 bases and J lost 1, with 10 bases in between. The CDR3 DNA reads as TGTGCCAGCAGTGAATACGGCGCGGGTTCTGGAAACACCATATATTTT. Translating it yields CASSEYGAGSGNTIYF.